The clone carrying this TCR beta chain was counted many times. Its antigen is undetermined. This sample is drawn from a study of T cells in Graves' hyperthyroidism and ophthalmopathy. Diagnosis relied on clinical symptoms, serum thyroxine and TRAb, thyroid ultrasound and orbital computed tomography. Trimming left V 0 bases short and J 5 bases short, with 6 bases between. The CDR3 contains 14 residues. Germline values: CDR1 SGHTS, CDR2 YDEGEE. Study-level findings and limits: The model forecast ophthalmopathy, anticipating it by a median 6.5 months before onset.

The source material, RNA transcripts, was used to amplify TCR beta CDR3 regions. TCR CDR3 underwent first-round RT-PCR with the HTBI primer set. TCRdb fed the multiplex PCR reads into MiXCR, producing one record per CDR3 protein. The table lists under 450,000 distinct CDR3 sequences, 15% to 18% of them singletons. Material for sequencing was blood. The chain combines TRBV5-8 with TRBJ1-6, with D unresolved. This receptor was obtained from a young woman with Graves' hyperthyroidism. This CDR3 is CASSLEWNNSPLHF. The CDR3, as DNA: TGTGCCAGCAGCTTGGAATGGAATAATTCACCCCTCCACTTT.